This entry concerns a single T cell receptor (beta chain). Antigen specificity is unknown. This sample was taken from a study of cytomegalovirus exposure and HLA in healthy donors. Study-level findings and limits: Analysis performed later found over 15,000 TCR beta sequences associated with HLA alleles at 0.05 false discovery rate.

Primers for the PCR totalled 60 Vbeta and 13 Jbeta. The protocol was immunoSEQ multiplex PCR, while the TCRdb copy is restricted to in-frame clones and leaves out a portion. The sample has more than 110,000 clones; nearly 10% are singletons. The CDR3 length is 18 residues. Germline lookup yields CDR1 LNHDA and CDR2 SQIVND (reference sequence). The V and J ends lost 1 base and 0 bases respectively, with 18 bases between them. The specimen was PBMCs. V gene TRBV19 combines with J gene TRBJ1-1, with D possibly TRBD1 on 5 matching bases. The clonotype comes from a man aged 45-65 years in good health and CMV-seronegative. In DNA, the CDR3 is TGTGCCAGTAGTATAGTAGGGGCCGCCCGGTTAATGAACACTGAAGCTTTCTTT. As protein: CASSIVGAARLMNTEAFF.